Listed below are T cell receptor beta chains from one sample, sequenced in a study of T cell repertoires in cytomegalovirus infection. One entry per CDR3 protein, called by TCRdb with MiXCR from the reads. The table records just over 300,000 distinct CDR3 sequences, roughly 15% of them present only once. The sample taken for sequencing was PBMCs. The source is a human donor in good health (CMV status not recorded). Some clones in this sample may be carry-over from other donors' samples. Each CDR3 is given with its conserved first and last residue. The order of the fields is clone size, D gene, J gene, V gene, CDR3 DNA, CDR3 protein. A D gene is named only where the DNA matches it firmly. Rows may omit the clone size; those that give it use once, few, many or a size class.

size: NA
D: NA
J: TRBJ2-5
V: TRBV12-3/TRBV12-4
DNA: TGTGCCAGCGGAAAAGGACAGAATCGGGAGACCCAGTACTTC
CDR3: CASGKGQNRETQYF

size: few
D: NA
J: TRBJ1-6
V: TRBV20-1
DNA: TGCAGTGCTAGAGTCGCAGGAGCCTATAATTCACCCCTCCACTTT
CDR3: CSARVAGAYNSPLHF

size: many
D: TRBD1
J: TRBJ2-2
V: TRBV5-4
DNA: TGTGCCAGCAGCCCGTCGGCGACAGGGCTGACCGGGGAGCTGTTTTTT
CDR3: CASSPSATGLTGELFF

size: few
D: NA
J: TRBJ2-3
V: TRBV3-1
DNA: TGTGCCAGCAGCCAGAGACCGGGACAAAGCACAGATACGCAGTATTTT
CDR3: CASSQRPGQSTDTQYF

size: NA
D: NA
J: TRBJ1-1
V: TRBV20-1
DNA: TGCAGTGCCAGAGACGTTAAGGGGATTTCTGAAGCTTTCTTT
CDR3: CSARDVKGISEAFF

size: NA
D: NA
J: TRBJ2-2
V: TRBV14
DNA: TGTGCCAGCAGCCAAGACTACAACACCGGGGAGCTGTTTTTT
CDR3: CASSQDYNTGELFF

size: few
D: NA
J: TRBJ1-4
V: TRBV5-1
DNA: TGCGCCAGTAGCCAGGGGCCTAATGAAAAACTGTTTTTT
CDR3: CASSQGPNEKLFF

size: few
D: TRBD2
J: TRBJ2-3
V: TRBV6-5
DNA: TGTGCCAGCAGTTACCGAACCCCGGGACTAGCGGAGTCTGGGCCAGATACGCAGTATTTT
CDR3: CASSYRTPGLAESGPDTQYF

size: few
D: TRBD1
J: TRBJ1-4
V: TRBV4-1
DNA: TGCGCCAGCAGCAAGGGACAGGGCATGCAGTATGAAAAACTGTTTTTT
CDR3: CASSKGQGMQYEKLFF

size: many
D: NA
J: TRBJ2-7
V: TRBV7-8
DNA: TGTGCCAGCAGCTCCGATCACCGTAGGGCCTCCTACGAGCAGTACTTC
CDR3: CASSSDHRRASYEQYF

size: many
D: NA
J: TRBJ1-5
V: TRBV4-1
DNA: TGCGCCAGCAGCCAAGAGGGGGTGTCACAGAATCAGCCCCAGCATTTT
CDR3: CASSQEGVSQNQPQHF

size: NA
D: TRBD1
J: TRBJ2-3
V: TRBV7-9
DNA: TGTGCCAGCAGCTTGGAAATGGGACAGAACACAGATACGCAGTATTTT
CDR3: CASSLEMGQNTDTQYF

size: medium-sized
D: NA
J: TRBJ2-2
V: TRBV7-2
DNA: TGTGCCAGCAGCTCGGACCCTACCGGGGAGCTGTTTTTT
CDR3: CASSSDPTGELFF

size: NA
D: TRBD2
J: TRBJ2-3
V: TRBV7-9
DNA: TGTGCCAGCAGCCCGTGGTCGTCTAGCGGGGGCACAGATACGCAGTATTTT
CDR3: CASSPWSSSGGTDTQYF

size: NA
D: NA
J: TRBJ1-1
V: TRBV27
DNA: TGTGCCAGCAGTTTATTCCCTTTTGTGAACACTGAAGCTTTCTTT
CDR3: CASSLFPFVNTEAFF

size: few
D: NA
J: TRBJ2-1
V: TRBV24-1
DNA: TGTGCCACCAGTGATTCCGGGGTTGTTGATGAGCAGTTCTTC
CDR3: CATSDSGVVDEQFF

size: NA
D: NA
J: TRBJ1-5
V: TRBV6-6
DNA: TGTGCCCACGGGGTCCGGGGTGTAGGTAATCAGCCCCAGCATTTT
CDR3: CAHGVRGVGNQPQHF

size: many
D: TRBD1
J: TRBJ2-7
V: TRBV7-9
DNA: TGTGCCAGCAGCAGAACAGGGGGCGAGTACGAGCAGTACTTC
CDR3: CASSRTGGEYEQYF

size: medium-sized
D: TRBD1
J: TRBJ1-5
V: TRBV7-2
DNA: TGTGCCAGCAGCCCGGGACAGTTCTCGTCCCAGCATTTT
CDR3: CASSPGQFSSQHF

size: many
D: NA
J: TRBJ2-3
V: TRBV7-3
DNA: TGTGCCAGCAGCTTAAAGGCGGGGCTCCCAGATACGCAGTATTTT
CDR3: CASSLKAGLPDTQYF

size: many
D: TRBD2
J: TRBJ2-2
V: TRBV7-6
DNA: TGTGCCAGCAGCTTAAGGGGACTACTAAACACCGGGGAGCTGTTTTTT
CDR3: CASSLRGLLNTGELFF

size: few
D: NA
J: TRBJ1-6
V: TRBV28
DNA: TGTGCCAGCGGGGCCTTAGAGATAGGGACTTATAATTCACCCCTCCACTTT
CDR3: CASGALEIGTYNSPLHF

size: NA
D: NA
J: TRBJ2-2
V: TRBV2
DNA: TGTGCCAGCAGTGACAGAGGAGAGAACACCGGGGAGCTGTTTTTT
CDR3: CASSDRGENTGELFF

size: few
D: NA
J: TRBJ2-7
V: TRBV4-1
DNA: TGCGCCAGCAGCCAAGCTAGCTTTTACGAGCAGTACTTC
CDR3: CASSQASFYEQYF

size: few
D: TRBD1
J: TRBJ2-5
V: TRBV20-1
DNA: TGCAGTGCTACCGACGACTCCGGGACAGGAGGCGAGACCCAGTACTTC
CDR3: CSATDDSGTGGETQYF

size: NA
D: NA
J: TRBJ1-2
V: TRBV20-1
DNA: TGCAGTGCTTCAGCCTCAGGGCTCGGCGGCTACACCTTC
CDR3: CSASASGLGGYTF

size: few
D: TRBD2
J: TRBJ2-1
V: TRBV9
DNA: TGTGCCAGCAGCGTAGGACCGAGCGGGGGGAGTTACAATGAGCAGTTCTTC
CDR3: CASSVGPSGGSYNEQFF

size: NA
D: NA
J: TRBJ2-1
V: TRBV12-3/TRBV12-4
DNA: TGTGCCAGCACCGCTGAAAATGAGCAGTTCTTC
CDR3: CASTAENEQFF

size: many
D: TRBD2
J: TRBJ2-3
V: TRBV28
DNA: TGTGCCAGCCGGGGGGGGGCTCTAATCACAGATACGCAGTATTTT
CDR3: CASRGGALITDTQYF

size: many
D: TRBD2
J: TRBJ2-5
V: TRBV4-1
DNA: TGCGCCAGCAGCCAGGGAGTCGGACTAGCGGGGGGGACCCAAGAGACCCAGTACTTC
CDR3: CASSQGVGLAGGTQETQYF

size: few
D: NA
J: TRBJ2-3
V: TRBV7-9
DNA: TGTGCCACCTCTTGGGCGGAAGATACGCAGTATTTT
CDR3: CATSWAEDTQYF

size: many
D: TRBD1
J: TRBJ2-7
V: TRBV10-3
DNA: TGTGCCATCAGTCCGACAGGGTTGGCCTACGAGCAGTACTTC
CDR3: CAISPTGLAYEQYF

size: few
D: NA
J: TRBJ2-1
V: TRBV5-1
DNA: TGCGCCAGCAGCTTGTACAGGGACGATGAGCAGTTCTTC
CDR3: CASSLYRDDEQFF

size: few
D: NA
J: TRBJ2-1
V: TRBV7-2
DNA: TGTGCCAGCAGCAGAGGACGGAGTAATGAGCAGTTCTTC
CDR3: CASSRGRSNEQFF

size: NA
D: NA
J: TRBJ2-7
V: TRBV5-5
DNA: TGTGCCAGCAGCTCGGAACCTGTGCAGTACTTC
CDR3: CASSSEPVQYF

size: NA
D: NA
J: TRBJ1-5
V: TRBV3-1
DNA: TGTGCCAGCAGCCAAGGCCCAGGGTCGGCTCAGCCCCAGCATTTT
CDR3: CASSQGPGSAQPQHF

size: many
D: NA
J: TRBJ2-3
V: TRBV7-2
DNA: TGTGCCAGCAGCTTAGATGGGCTGAGCACAGATACGCAGTATTTT
CDR3: CASSLDGLSTDTQYF

size: many
D: NA
J: TRBJ2-7
V: TRBV7-9
DNA: TGTGCCAGCAGCTCGCAACTACTAGGATTCCACGAGCAGTACTTC
CDR3: CASSSQLLGFHEQYF

size: few
D: TRBD1
J: TRBJ1-5
V: TRBV28
DNA: TGTGCCAGCAGTTCCCAGGGGGCAGGCAATCAGCCCCAGCATTTT
CDR3: CASSSQGAGNQPQHF

size: many
D: TRBD1
J: TRBJ2-3
V: TRBV7-3
DNA: TGTGCCAGCAGCCTTGGACAGGCACCAGATACGCAGTATTTT
CDR3: CASSLGQAPDTQYF

size: few
D: TRBD2
J: TRBJ2-3
V: TRBV10-3
DNA: TGTGCCATCAGTACAGCGGGGGATAGCACAGATACGCAGTATTTT
CDR3: CAISTAGDSTDTQYF

size: many
D: NA
J: TRBJ1-1
V: TRBV20-1
DNA: TGCAGTGCTAGGGCCGGAGGGATGAACACTGAAGCTTTCTTT
CDR3: CSARAGGMNTEAFF

size: NA
D: NA
J: TRBJ1-4
V: TRBV20-1
DNA: TGCAGTGCTAGAGATGAGGGAACAAATGAAAAACTGTTTTTT
CDR3: CSARDEGTNEKLFF

size: NA
D: NA
J: TRBJ2-2
V: TRBV5-1
DNA: TGCGCCAGCAGCACGTCCGGGACATTTAACACCGGGAAGCTGTTTTTT
CDR3: CASSTSGTFNTGKLFF

size: NA
D: NA
J: TRBJ1-5
V: TRBV28
DNA: TGTGCCAGCAAGTCTAGCAATCAGCCCCAGCATTTT
CDR3: CASKSSNQPQHF

size: NA
D: TRBD2
J: TRBJ2-3
V: TRBV2
DNA: TGTGCCAGCTCTCCTACGCGGGGGGGCCTGGATACGCAGTATTTT
CDR3: CASSPTRGGLDTQYF

size: few
D: NA
J: TRBJ1-6
V: TRBV12-5
DNA: TGTGCTAGTGGTTTGGCCTGGGCCTCGAGCTCCTATAATTCACCCCTCCACTTT
CDR3: CASGLAWASSSYNSPLHF

size: NA
D: NA
J: TRBJ2-1
V: TRBV7-8
DNA: TGTGCCAGCAGCCCGGGACGAACGGTCTACAATGAGCAGTTCTTC
CDR3: CASSPGRTVYNEQFF

size: many
D: TRBD1
J: TRBJ1-6
V: TRBV10-3
DNA: TGTGCCATCGGTGGACAGGGAAATTCACCCCTCCACTTT
CDR3: CAIGGQGNSPLHF

size: many
D: TRBD2
J: TRBJ2-1
V: TRBV7-9
DNA: TGTGCCAGCAGCGGAAAGAAGGTAGCGGGGTGGGATGAGCAGTTCTTC
CDR3: CASSGKKVAGWDEQFF

size: NA
D: TRBD1
J: TRBJ1-1
V: TRBV28
DNA: TGTGCCAGCCGGCAGGGGGGTTCCACTGAAGCTTTCTTT
CDR3: CASRQGGSTEAFF

size: NA
D: TRBD1
J: TRBJ2-1
V: TRBV11-2
DNA: TGTGCCAGCAGCACCCTGAGAGGGGGCCTACGTTCGTATAATGAGCAGTTCTTC
CDR3: CASSTLRGGLRSYNEQFF

size: few
D: TRBD1
J: TRBJ2-7
V: TRBV9
DNA: TGTGCCAGCAGCGCTGGACCGGGACAGGGCTACGAGCAGTACTTC
CDR3: CASSAGPGQGYEQYF

size: NA
D: TRBD2
J: TRBJ2-3
V: TRBV6-5
DNA: TGTGCCAGCAGTTTTTCTAGCGGGGAATCCACAGATACGCAGTATTTT
CDR3: CASSFSSGESTDTQYF